This TCR beta chain stems from a study of kidney transplant recipient with SARS-CoV-2 infection. CDR1 and CDR2 from the germline V gene are SGHDT and YYEEEE. CDR3 size: 16 residues. Notes on this clonotype: Since a much larger clone is just one base distant, this may be a read error.

TCRdb re-derived calls from the reads in MiXCR, one entry per CDR3 protein. The table shows roughly 230,000 distinct CDR3 sequences, with less than 35% occurring only once. The clonotype comes from a male patient aged 25 to 39 who had COVID-19 and was a kidney transplant recipient. A share of the T cells may be of graft donor origin. The input for sequencing was a blood sample, taken at baseline and on day 111 from a kidney transplant recipient. The V gene is TRBV5-6, the J gene TRBJ1-4, with 7 nucleotides matching TRBD1. The CDR3 is CASSLGGQVQNEKLLF. CDR3 nucleotides: TGTGCCAGCAGCTTGGGTGGACAGGTCCAAAATGAAAAACTGCTTTTT.